The present T cell receptor beta chain was sequenced within a study of blood T cell repertoires in COVID-19. Study as a whole: Sites across the United States, Italy and Spain contributed samples from acute and convalescent COVID-19. T cells, B-cell-depleted T cells, or PBMCs supplied cDNA or gDNA.

Per the authors' pipeline: Researchers report that nucleated cell counts were estimated from reference gene primer amplification. Generated by immunoSEQ multiplex PCR, the TCRdb table keeps only in-frame clones and is missing some. V and J calls plus clone size are reproduced from that table; the DNA served to infer D and trimming. There are 180,000 or so clones in the sample; under 80% occur only once, and around an eighth lies in the top ten. The junction had 6 bases not matched to a gene; V was cut back by 6 bases and J by 2 bases. Germline V lookup: CDR1 ENHRY, CDR2 SYGVKD. The CDR3 spans 14 residues.

The TCR comes from a man aged 45-65 years who had recovered from COVID-19. Sequencing was carried out using peripheral blood. This rearrangement joins TRBV10-3 to TRBJ2-5; 7 bases are shared with TRBD1. CDR3 in amino acids: CAISFGTVQETQYF. DNA for the CDR3: TGTGCCATCAGCTTCGGGACAGTTCAAGAGACCCAGTACTTC.